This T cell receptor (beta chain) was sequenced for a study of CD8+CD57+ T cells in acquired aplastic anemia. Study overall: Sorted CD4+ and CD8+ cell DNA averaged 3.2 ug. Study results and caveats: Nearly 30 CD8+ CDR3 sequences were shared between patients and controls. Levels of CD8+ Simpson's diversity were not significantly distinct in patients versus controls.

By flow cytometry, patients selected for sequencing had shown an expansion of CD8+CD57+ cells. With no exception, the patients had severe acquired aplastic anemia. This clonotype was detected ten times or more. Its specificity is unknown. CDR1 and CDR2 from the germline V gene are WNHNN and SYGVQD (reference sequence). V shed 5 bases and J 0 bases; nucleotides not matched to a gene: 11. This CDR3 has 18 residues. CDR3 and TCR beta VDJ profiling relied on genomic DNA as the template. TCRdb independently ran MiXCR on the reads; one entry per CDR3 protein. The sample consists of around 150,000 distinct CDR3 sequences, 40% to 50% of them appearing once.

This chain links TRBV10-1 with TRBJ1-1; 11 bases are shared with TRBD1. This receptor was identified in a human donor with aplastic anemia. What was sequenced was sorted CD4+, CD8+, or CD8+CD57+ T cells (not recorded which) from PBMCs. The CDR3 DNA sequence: TGCGCCAGCAGTCCACCGGGACAGGGGGAACTTATGAACACTGAAGCTTTCTTT. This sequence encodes CASSPPGQGELMNTEAFF.